One T cell receptor beta chain is described in this entry. The antigen is undetermined. The CDR3 consists of 14 residues. Germline CDR1 is MNHGY and CDR2 is SAAAGT. The V and J ends lost 5 bases and 6 bases, in that order; junction bases with no gene match: 6. This sample was taken from a study of T cell repertoires in cytomegalovirus infection. MiXCR, applied by TCRdb to the reads, yields one record per CDR3 protein. This sample has 900,000 to 950,000 distinct CDR3 sequences, with roughly 31% found just once. The TCR sequence derives from a human donor in good health (CMV status not recorded). Some clones in this sample may be carry-over from other donors' samples. The chain combines TRBV6-8 with TRBJ2-2; 7 nucleotides match TRBD1. Source: cultured CD8+ T cells from PBMCs, taken from culture after CMV antigen stimulation. CDR3 protein: CASSGSTGPGELFF. The CDR3 bases are TGTGCCAGCAGTGGGTCGACAGGGCCCGGGGAGCTGTTTTTT.